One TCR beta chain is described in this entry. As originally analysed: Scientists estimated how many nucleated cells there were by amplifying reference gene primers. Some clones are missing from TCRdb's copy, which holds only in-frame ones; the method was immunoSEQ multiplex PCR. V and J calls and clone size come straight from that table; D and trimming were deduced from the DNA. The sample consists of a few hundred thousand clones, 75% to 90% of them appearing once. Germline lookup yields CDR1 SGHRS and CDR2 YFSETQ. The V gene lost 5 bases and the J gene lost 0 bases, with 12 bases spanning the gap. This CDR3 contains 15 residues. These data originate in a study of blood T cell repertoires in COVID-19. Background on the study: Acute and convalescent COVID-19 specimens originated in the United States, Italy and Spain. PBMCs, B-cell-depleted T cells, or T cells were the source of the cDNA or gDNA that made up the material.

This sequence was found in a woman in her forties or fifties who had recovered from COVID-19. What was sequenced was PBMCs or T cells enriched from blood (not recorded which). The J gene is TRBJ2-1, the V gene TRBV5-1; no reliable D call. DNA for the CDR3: TGCGCCAGCAGTTGGTCAGCGATCTCCTACAATGAGCAGTTCTTC. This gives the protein CASSWSAISYNEQFF.